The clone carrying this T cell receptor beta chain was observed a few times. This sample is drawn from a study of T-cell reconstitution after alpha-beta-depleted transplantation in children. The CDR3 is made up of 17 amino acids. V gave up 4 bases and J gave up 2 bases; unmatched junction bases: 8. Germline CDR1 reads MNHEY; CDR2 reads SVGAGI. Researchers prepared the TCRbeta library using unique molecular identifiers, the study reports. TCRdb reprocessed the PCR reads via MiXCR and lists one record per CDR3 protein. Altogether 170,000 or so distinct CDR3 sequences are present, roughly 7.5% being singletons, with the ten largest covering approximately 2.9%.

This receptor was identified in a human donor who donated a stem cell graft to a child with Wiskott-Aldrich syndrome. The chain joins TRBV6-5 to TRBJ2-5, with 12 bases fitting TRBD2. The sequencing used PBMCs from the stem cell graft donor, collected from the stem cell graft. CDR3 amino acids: CASSSGLAGIPQETQYF. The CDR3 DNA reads TGTGCCAGCAGTTCCGGACTAGCGGGAATCCCTCAAGAGACCCAGTACTTC.